This entry lists 25 T cell receptor beta chains sequenced from one sample in a study of blood T cell repertoires in COVID-19 (TCRdb year 2020). To prepare the library, the immunoSEQ multiplex PCR assay was applied. Here the immuneACCESS table is served through TCRdb, limited to in-frame sequences with V and J called. Missing clones are a known gap in these copies; in checked studies unresolved V genes cover under half, and the rest lacks a known reason. A total of about 100,000 clones appear in this sample, around 87% of them only once. Around 3% of the sample belongs to the ten largest clones. The sequenced sample consisted of peripheral blood. These TCRs come from a man aged 45 to 65 with active or convalescent COVID-19.

The J gene is TRBJ2-1, the V gene TRBV5-4; D is possibly TRBD2 (5 bases). V shed 7 bases and J shed 0 bases, with 14 bases lying between them. The germline V gene has CDR1 SGHNT and CDR2 YYREEE (reference sequence). The CDR3 is made up of 15 amino acids. DNA of the CDR3: TGTGCCAGCCGAACGGGAACTAGCTCCTACAATGAGCAGTTCTTC. This encodes CASRTGTSSYNEQFF.

The chain uses TRBV5-4 and TRBJ2-2; TRBD1 aligns across 8 bases. Germline V lookup: CDR1 SGHNT, CDR2 YYREEE (reference sequence). The J segment lost 0 bases and the V segment lost 4 bases, leaving 2 bases of the junction unmatched. The CDR3 sequence is 15 residues long. Here the CDR3 DNA reads TGTGCCAGCAGCCTGACAGGGGCGAACACCGGGGAGCTGTTTTTT. Translating it yields CASSLTGANTGELFF.

CDR3 nucleotide sequence: TGTGCCACCAGTGAAACAGGATTCACCGGGGAGCTGTTTTTT. This encodes CATSETGFTGELFF. The V and J genes are TRBV24-1 and TRBJ2-2, with a tentative D call TRBD1 (5 bases). The CDR3 is 14 residues long. Germline V CDR1 and CDR2: KGHDR, SFDVKD. The V end lost 4 bases, the J end lost 4 bases, and 9 bases lay between the germline ends.

V gene TRBV7-9 combines with J gene TRBJ2-5; TRBD2 agrees at 10 bases. The CDR3 has 16 residues. Germline-derived CDR1 and CDR2 are SEHNR and FQNEAQ (reference sequence). V lost 5 bases to trimming and J lost 3 bases; unmatched junction nucleotides: 9. The CDR3 DNA follows: TGTGCCAGCAGCACCATTAGCGGGGGGCTGGAAGAGACCCAGTACTTC. Translation gives CASSTISGGLEETQYF.

The CDR3 coding sequence is TGTGCCAGCAGTGATGGGGCTGCCGGCTACACCTTC. Translation gives CASSDGAAGYTF. The chain is built from TRBV2 and TRBJ1-2, with a weak D call TRBD1 (5 bases). Trimming took off 3 bases at V and 8 bases at J, with 10 bases between the two ends. CDR3 size: 12 residues. Germline CDR1 SNHLY, CDR2 FYNNEI. The full variable domain, completed using reference TRBV2 and TRBJ1-2, is EPEVTQTPSHQVTQMGQEVILRCVPISNHLYFYWYRQILGQKVEFLVSFYNNEISEKSEIFDDQFSVERPDGSNFTLKIRSTKLEDSAMYFCASSDGAAGYTFGSGTRLTVV.

The V gene is TRBV29-1, the J gene TRBJ1-2; D gene uncertain. V gave up 4 bases and J gave up 8 bases, with 20 bases separating them. Germline CDR1 SQVTM, CDR2 ANQGSEA. This CDR3 comprises 14 residues. The DNA for the CDR3 is TGCAGCGTTGGCCTCCTAGCTAGGGTGGAAGGCTACACCTTC. Protein: CSVGLLARVEGYTF.

This clone was seen a single time. The chain recombines TRBV15 with TRBJ1-2, with D tentatively TRBD1 (5 bases). V was pared by 5 bases and J by 0 bases, with 13 bases between. The CDR3 runs to 15 residues. Germline V CDR1 and CDR2: LNHNV, YYDKDF (reference sequence). The CDR3 DNA sequence: TGTGCCACCAGCTTTCTTCGGGGGGCTAACTATGGCTACACCTTC. Amino acids: CATSFLRGANYGYTF.

This rearrangement joins TRBV5-4 to TRBJ2-7, with 10 positions matching TRBD1. CDR1 SGHNT and CDR2 YYREEE come from the germline V gene (reference sequence). Trimming took 2 bases from V and 6 from J; bases not matched to a gene: 8. The CDR3 loop spans 15 amino acids. CDR3 nucleotides: TGTGCCAGCAGCTTACCGGGACAGGGGCCTTCCGAGCAGTACTTC. Amino acids: CASSLPGQGPSEQYF.

This clone was found once. The V and J genes are TRBV24-1 and TRBJ1-5; 8 nucleotides align to TRBD1. Germline trimming cut 5 bases from V and 5 bases from J; bases unmatched to any gene: 7. Germline lookup yields CDR1 KGHDR and CDR2 SFDVKD. The CDR3 runs to 15 residues. CDR3 sequence: CATSATGAGDQPQHF. CDR3 sequence (DNA): TGTGCCACCAGTGCGACAGGGGCAGGGGATCAGCCCCAGCATTTT.

The CDR3: CASAFHGQGGTGELFF. In nucleotides, the CDR3 is TGCGCCAGCGCCTTCCACGGGCAGGGAGGGACCGGGGAGCTGTTTTTT. This chain connects TRBV5-1 to TRBJ2-2, with 7 bases fitting TRBD2. V lost 7 bases, J lost 5 bases, and 14 bases stayed unmatched. This CDR3 contains 16 residues. Germline V gene sequence: CDR1 SGHRS, CDR2 YFSETQ.

V is TRBV4-1 and J is TRBJ1-2; 9 bases map to TRBD1. The CDR3 has 14 residues. Germline assignment: CDR1 MGHRA and CDR2 YSYEKL. The ends lost 4 bases at V and 7 bases at J; junction bases unmatched: 7. DNA for the CDR3: TGCGCCAGCAGCCCTACAGGGGGCGTTTCTGGCTACACCTTC. Translating it yields CASSPTGGVSGYTF.

The V gene is TRBV19, the J gene TRBJ1-2; TRBD1 might be the D (6 bases). Trimming took off 7 bases at V and 2 bases at J, with 20 bases between the two ends. The CDR3 has 16 residues. Per germline, CDR1 LNHDA and CDR2 SQIVND (reference sequence). CDR3 sequence (DNA): TGTGCCAGTACCCCTTCTTTAGGGGGAAGGAACTATGGCTACACCTTC. Protein product: CASTPSLGGRNYGYTF.

In its sample, this clone was seen once. The chain combines TRBV27 with TRBJ1-3; 10 nucleotides line up with TRBD1. Germline assignment: CDR1 MNHEY and CDR2 SMNVEV (reference sequence). The CDR3 is made up of 16 amino acids. V lost 6 bases and J lost 1; bases outside the gene matches: 6. This CDR3 reads CASRGTGASSGNTIYF. CDR3 sequence (DNA): TGTGCCAGCAGAGGGACAGGGGCCTCTTCTGGAAACACCATATATTTT.

This chain joins TRBV5-6 and TRBJ1-5, with unresolved D. This CDR3 is built from 15 residues. Germline CDR1 is SGHDT and CDR2 is YYEEEE. V was shortened by 2 bases and J by 2 bases, with 11 bases between the two germline ends. The CDR3 DNA is TGTGCCAGCAGCTTTTTCGGACTTCGCAATCAGCCCCAGCATTTT. Encoded protein: CASSFFGLRNQPQHF. The full variable domain, rest sourced from reference TRBV5-6 and TRBJ1-5, is DAGVTQSPTHLIKTRGQQVTLRCSPKSGHDTVSWYQQALGQGPQFIFQYYEEEERQRGNFPDRFSGHQFPNYSSELNVNALLLGDSALYLCASSFFGLRNQPQHFGDGTRLSIL.

This clone was found a few times. The chain has TRBV28 and TRBJ1-2, with 8 positions matching TRBD1. Germline V gene lookup returns CDR1 MDHEN and CDR2 SYDVKM. This CDR3 has 15 amino acids. Trimming at V came to 5 bases and at J to 4 bases, leaving 9 bases not matched to a gene. CDR3 sequence: CASSPHRGKIYGYTF. CDR3 coding DNA: TGTGCCAGCAGTCCACACAGGGGGAAGATCTATGGCTACACCTTC.

This sequence joins TRBV28 and TRBJ2-7; D is unclear. CDR3 length equals 15 residues. Germline-derived CDR1 and CDR2 are MDHEN and SYDVKM. V lost 6 bases, J lost 2 bases, and 17 bases lay in between. In nucleotides, the CDR3 is TGTGCCAGCAGCCTCGGGTCCAGCAGAGCCTACGAGCAGTACGTC. Translated: CASSLGSSRAYEQYV.

This clone was seen once. The chain recombines TRBV3-1 (or the pseudogene TRBV3-2) with TRBJ2-5; no clear D. Trimming took 7 bases from V and 2 from J, leaving 8 bases between them. This CDR3 is 12 amino acids long. The germline V gene has CDR1 LGHDT and CDR2 YNNKEL (reference sequence). In DNA form, the CDR3 reads TGTGCCAGCAAGGCAGGTCAAGAGACCCAGTACTTC. Translated, it gives CASKAGQETQYF.

This clone was counted a few times. V gene TRBV15 combines with J gene TRBJ1-1; 8 nucleotides line up with TRBD1. The V and J ends lost 3 bases and 2 bases, in that order; junction bases with no gene match: 5. The CDR3 is 15 amino acids. Germline V gene data show CDR1 as LNHNV and CDR2 as YYDKDF (reference sequence). The CDR3 coding sequence is TGTGCCACCAGCAGGGTACAGGGGGGTAACACTGAAGCTTTCTTT. Amino acid sequence: CATSRVQGGNTEAFF.

The rearrangement joins TRBV6-5 to TRBJ1-1; weak D call: TRBD1 (5 bases). This CDR3 region has 15 residues. CDR1 and CDR2 from the germline V gene are MNHEY and SVGAGI. Trimming removed 5 bases from V and 3 bases from J, with 16 bases in between. CDR3 region: CASSRDGRLDTEAFF. For the CDR3, the DNA is TGTGCCAGCAGTCGGGACGGGAGATTGGACACTGAAGCTTTCTTT.

V is TRBV5-1 and J is TRBJ2-1; D perhaps matches TRBD1 (5 bases). Trimming took off 2 bases at V and 2 bases at J, with 8 bases between the two ends. The CDR3 loop spans 14 amino acids. Germline assignment: CDR1 SGHRS and CDR2 YFSETQ. DNA of the CDR3: TGCGCCAGCAGCTTTTTAGGGGCCTACAATGAGCAGTTCTTC. Residues: CASSFLGAYNEQFF.

The chain recombines TRBV27 with TRBJ1-1; perhaps TRBD1 as D (5 bases). Trimming left V 2 bases short and J 4 bases short, with 8 bases between. Germline V gene data show CDR1 as MNHEY and CDR2 as SMNVEV (reference sequence). This CDR3 comprises 13 residues. As DNA, the CDR3 is TGTGCCAGCAGTTTAGGGGGGGGCACTGAAGCTTTCTTT. Residues: CASSLGGGTEAFF.

The chain carries TRBV6-5 and TRBJ2-3, with 12 bases fitting TRBD1. The CDR3 consists of 16 residues. Germline CDR1 MNHEY, CDR2 SVGAGI. V lost 0 bases and J lost 4; bases outside the gene matches: 2. This chain's CDR3 is CASSYSGTGGPDTQYF. The DNA of the CDR3 is TGTGCCAGCAGTTACTCAGGGACAGGGGGCCCAGATACGCAGTATTTT.

The rearrangement links TRBV10-3 to TRBJ2-7; perhaps TRBD1 as D (5 bases). The germline V gene has CDR1 ENHRY and CDR2 SYGVKD. The CDR3 is 15 residues long. V was cut by 0 bases and J by 5 bases, with 14 bases left in between. The CDR3 region is CAISESLQGGNEQYF. The CDR3 nucleotides read TGTGCCATCAGTGAGTCGCTTCAGGGTGGGAACGAGCAGTACTTC.

V is TRBV7-2 and J is TRBJ2-7; 7 bases map to TRBD2. The ends lost 4 bases at V and 5 bases at J; junction bases unmatched: 5. Germline V gene data show CDR1 as SGHTA and CDR2 as FQGNSA. The CDR3 is 13 residues long. The CDR3 sequence: CASSWGGSNEQYF. The DNA of the CDR3 is TGTGCCAGCAGCTGGGGAGGGTCCAACGAGCAGTACTTC.

The chain employs TRBV27 and TRBJ1-6, with 11 nucleotides matching TRBD1. The V and J ends lost 7 bases and 9 bases, in that order; junction bases with no gene match: 5. Per the germline V gene, CDR1 is MNHEY and CDR2 is SMNVEV (reference sequence). CDR3 length equals 14 residues. CDR3 DNA sequence: TGTGCCAGCAACCCGGGACAGGGGGTTTCACCCCTCCACTTT. It specifies CASNPGQGVSPLHF.